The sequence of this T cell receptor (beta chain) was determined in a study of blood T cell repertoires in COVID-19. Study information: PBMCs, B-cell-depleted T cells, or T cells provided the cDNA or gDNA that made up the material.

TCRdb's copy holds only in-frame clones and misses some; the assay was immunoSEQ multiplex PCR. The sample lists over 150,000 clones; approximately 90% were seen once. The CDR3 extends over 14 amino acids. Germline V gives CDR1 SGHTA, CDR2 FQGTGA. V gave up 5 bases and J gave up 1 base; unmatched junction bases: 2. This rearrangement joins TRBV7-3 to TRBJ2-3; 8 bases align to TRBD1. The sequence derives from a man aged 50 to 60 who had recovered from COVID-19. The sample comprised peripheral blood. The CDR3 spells CASSPGGGTDTQYF. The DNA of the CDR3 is TGTGCCAGCAGCCCAGGGGGCGGCACAGATACGCAGTATTTT. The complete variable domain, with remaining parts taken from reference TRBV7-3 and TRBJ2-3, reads GAGVSQTPSNKVTEKGKYVELRCDPISGHTALYWYRQSLGQGPEFLIYFQGTGAADDSGLPNDRFFAVRPEGSVSTLKIQRTERGDSAVYLCASSPGGGTDTQYFGPGTRLTVL.